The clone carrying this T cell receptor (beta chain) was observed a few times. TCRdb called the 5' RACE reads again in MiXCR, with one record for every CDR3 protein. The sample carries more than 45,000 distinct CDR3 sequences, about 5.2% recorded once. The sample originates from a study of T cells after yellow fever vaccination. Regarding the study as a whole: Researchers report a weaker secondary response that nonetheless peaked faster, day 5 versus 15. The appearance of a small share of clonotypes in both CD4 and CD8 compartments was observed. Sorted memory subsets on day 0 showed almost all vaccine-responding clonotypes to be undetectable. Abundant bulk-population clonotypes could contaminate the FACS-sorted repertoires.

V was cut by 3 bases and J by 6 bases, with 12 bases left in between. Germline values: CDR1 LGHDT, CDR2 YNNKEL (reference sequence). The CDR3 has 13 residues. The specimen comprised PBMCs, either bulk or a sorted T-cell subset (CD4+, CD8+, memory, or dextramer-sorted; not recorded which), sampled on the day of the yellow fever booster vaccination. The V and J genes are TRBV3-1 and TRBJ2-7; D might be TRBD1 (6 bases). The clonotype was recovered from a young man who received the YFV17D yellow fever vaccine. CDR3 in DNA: TGTGCCAGCAGCCATACAGGGTACAGCGAGCAGTACGTC. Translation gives CASSHTGYSEQYV.